A selection of T cell receptor beta chains follows, all from one sample in a study of T-cell reconstitution after alpha-beta-depleted transplantation in children. In TCRdb, the PCR reads were re-called with MiXCR into one record per CDR3 protein. The sample includes approximately 350,000 distinct CDR3 sequences, 10% to 15% of them seen just once. Sample: PBMCs, taken from the stem cell graft. Receptor source: a human donor who donated a stem cell graft to a child with Fanconi anemia. Each CDR3 is given with its conserved first and last residue. A D gene is named only where the DNA matches it firmly. A clone size is listed for some rows: how often the clone was seen (once, few, many), or a class if it is expanded.

D: TRBD2
size: many
length: 13
V: TRBV29-1
J: TRBJ2-2
DNA: TGCAGCGTAGCGGGAGGTCAAACCGGGGAGCTGTTTTTT
CDR3: CSVAGGQTGELFF

D: .
size: few
length: 13
V: TRBV6-1
J: TRBJ2-1
DNA: TGTGCCAGCAGACCAAACAGGGCCCGGGAGCAGTTCTTC
CDR3: CASRPNRAREQFF

D: TRBD1
size: .
length: 14
V: TRBV2
J: TRBJ1-2
DNA: TGTGCCAGCAGAGGGACAGGGGGCGATTATGGCTACACCTTC
CDR3: CASRGTGGDYGYTF

D: .
size: many
length: 14
V: TRBV5-5
J: TRBJ2-7
DNA: TGTGCCAGCAGTCCCCAGCCATCTTCCTACGAGCAGTACTTC
CDR3: CASSPQPSSYEQYF

D: TRBD2
size: many
length: 14
V: TRBV20-1
J: TRBJ2-1
DNA: TGCAGTGCTAGTCACGGGACTAGCGGCAATGAGCAGTTCTTC
CDR3: CSASHGTSGNEQFF

D: .
size: many
length: 19
V: TRBV10-3
J: TRBJ2-6
DNA: TGTGCCATCAGTGGGAGGGGTAGCAGAACGAGCTCTGGGGCCAACGTCCTGACTTTC
CDR3: CAISGRGSRTSSGANVLTF

D: TRBD1
size: many
length: 16
V: TRBV9
J: TRBJ2-1
DNA: TGTGCCAGCAGCTCTGGGACAGGGTTCTCGGGGAATGAGCAGTTCTTC
CDR3: CASSSGTGFSGNEQFF

D: .
size: few
length: 15
V: TRBV4-3
J: TRBJ1-1
DNA: TGCGCCAGCAGCCAAGATTGGGGGAGGTGGACTGAAGCTTTCTTT
CDR3: CASSQDWGRWTEAFF

D: .
size: few
length: 17
V: TRBV5-1
J: TRBJ2-1
DNA: TGCGCCAGCGGCCCCTGGGTGTCAAGCTACTCCTACAATGAGCAGTTCTTC
CDR3: CASGPWVSSYSYNEQFF

D: TRBD1
size: many
length: 16
V: TRBV6-5
J: TRBJ1-1
DNA: TGTGCCAGCAGTTACCCCCGGACAGGGGACTACACTGAAGCTTTCTTT
CDR3: CASSYPRTGDYTEAFF

D: .
size: few
length: 16
V: TRBV3-1
J: TRBJ2-1
DNA: TGTGCCAGGGTGAGACAGCCAAACACCTCCTACAATGAGCAGTTCTTC
CDR3: CARVRQPNTSYNEQFF

D: .
size: few
length: 14
V: TRBV30
J: TRBJ2-7
DNA: TGTGCCTGGAGTGGCGTACCGTTTTCCTACGAGCAGTACTTC
CDR3: CAWSGVPFSYEQYF

D: .
size: few
length: 14
V: TRBV6-5
J: TRBJ2-7
DNA: TGTGCCAGCAGCTCGCAGACAACCTCCTACGAGCAGTACTTC
CDR3: CASSSQTTSYEQYF

D: TRBD2
size: many
length: 15
V: TRBV11-2
J: TRBJ2-3
DNA: TGTGCCAGCGTTCCTAGCGGGGGGGCCAGGGATACGCAGTATTTT
CDR3: CASVPSGGARDTQYF

D: .
size: .
length: 14
V: TRBV2
J: TRBJ2-3
DNA: TGTGCCAGCATTTCAGGGGCGAGCACAGATACGCAGTATTTT
CDR3: CASISGASTDTQYF

D: .
size: few
length: 16
V: TRBV20-1
J: TRBJ2-5
DNA: TGCAGTGCTAGAGGTCTCCGCGGACAGCACCAAGAGACCCAGTACTTC
CDR3: CSARGLRGQHQETQYF